This TCR beta chain emerged from a study of CD8+CD57+ T cells in acquired aplastic anemia. Looking at the study overall: The DNA of sorted CD4+ and CD8+ cells averaged approximately 3.2 ug. Study-level results: Patient and control CD8+ Simpson's diversity was not significantly different. Overlapping CD8+ CDR3 repertoires of patients and controls contained nearly 30 shared sequences.

Using genomic DNA as the template, TCR beta VDJ and CDR3 profiling was carried out. A single record per CDR3 protein comes from TCRdb applying MiXCR to the reads. The data show roughly 170,000 distinct CDR3 sequences, about three fifths seen once. The table lists this clonotype with a few counts. Its matching antigen is unknown. Sequencing was performed on sorted CD4+, CD8+, or CD8+CD57+ T cells (not recorded which) from PBMCs. The clonotype originates from a human donor in good health.

Here the CDR3 DNA reads TGTGCCATCAGCCCCACGACCCCGGGCAATCAGCCCCAGCATTTT. Its protein product is CAISPTTPGNQPQHF. This chain connects TRBV10-3 to TRBJ1-5; no reliable D call. V lost 6 bases to trimming and J lost 2 bases, with 14 bases between them. Germline CDR1 ENHRY, CDR2 SYGVKD. CDR3 length equals 15 residues.